These T cell receptor beta chains were read from a single sample in a study of Ad26.COV2.S vaccination and SARS-CoV-2 variants. Sequenced by immunoSEQ multiplex PCR; TCRdb stores in-frame clones only, minus some. The sample has roughly 500,000 clones, roughly 89% seen once; the top ten hold about 2.7%. This sample comprised peripheral blood, obtained in a trial of Ad26.COV2.S vaccine versus placebo. The receptors come from a person between 18 and 60 years old who received the Ad26.COV2.S COVID-19 vaccine or a placebo. Each CDR3 is given with its conserved first and last residue. The D gene is left open where the match is weak. Clone sizes are given selectively: once, few, many, or a class where the clone is expanded.

v_call	d_call	clone_size	j_call	cdr3_nt	cdr3_aa
TRBV29-1	.	.	TRBJ2-7	TGCAGCGTGAGAGGGGTGTGGGGAAGCCCTCTCTACGAGCAGTACTTC	CSVRGVWGSPLYEQYF
TRBV6-5	.	.	TRBJ1-1	TGTGCCAGCAGTTACGGGCAGCCGAACACTGAAGCTTTCTTT	CASSYGQPNTEAFF
TRBV2	TRBD2	once	TRBJ2-5	TGTGCCAGCAGTGAACTAGCGGGAGGCCAAGAGACCCAGTACTTC	CASSELAGGQETQYF
TRBV28	TRBD1	once	TRBJ1-2	TGTGCCAGCAGTGGGACAGGGGGGTTGTATGGCTACACCTTC	CASSGTGGLYGYTF
TRBV9	.	.	TRBJ2-5	TGTGCCAGCAGCGAAAGAAAAGAGACCCAGTACTTC	CASSERKETQYF
TRBV7-2	.	.	TRBJ1-5	TGTGCCAGCAGCTTAGGTTTATATCAGCCCCAGCATTTT	CASSLGLYQPQHF
TRBV7-2	.	.	TRBJ1-1	TGTGCCAGCAGTGTAGTCGCCGGGGGTACTGAAGCTTTCTTT	CASSVVAGGTEAFF
TRBV9	TRBD2	.	TRBJ2-2	TGTGCCAGCAGCCCTCGCGGGGGGCAGAACACCGGGGAGCTGTTTTTT	CASSPRGGQNTGELFF
TRBV30	TRBD1	.	TRBJ2-5	TGTGCCTCGTCGACAGGGGGGGAGACCCAGTACTTC	CASSTGGETQYF
TRBV5-5	TRBD1	.	TRBJ2-7	TGTGCCAGCAGATTAAAGGACAGGGGGTTTTGGTACGAGCAGTACTTC	CASRLKDRGFWYEQYF